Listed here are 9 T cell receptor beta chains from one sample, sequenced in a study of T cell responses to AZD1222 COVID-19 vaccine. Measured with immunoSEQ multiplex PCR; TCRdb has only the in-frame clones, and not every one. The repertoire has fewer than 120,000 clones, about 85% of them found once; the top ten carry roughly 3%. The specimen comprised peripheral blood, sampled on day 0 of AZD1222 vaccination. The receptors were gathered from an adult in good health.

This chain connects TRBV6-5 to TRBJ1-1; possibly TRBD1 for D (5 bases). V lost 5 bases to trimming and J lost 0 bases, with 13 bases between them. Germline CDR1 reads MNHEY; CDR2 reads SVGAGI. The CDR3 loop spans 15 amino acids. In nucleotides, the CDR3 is TGTGCCAGCAGTCTGGGGGGAGGACTGAACACTGAAGCTTTCTTT. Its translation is CASSLGGGLNTEAFF.

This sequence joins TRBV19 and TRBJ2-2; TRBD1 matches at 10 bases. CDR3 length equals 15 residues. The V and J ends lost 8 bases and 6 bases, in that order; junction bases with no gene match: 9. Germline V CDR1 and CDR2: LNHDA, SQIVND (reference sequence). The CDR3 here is CASGWTGGRPGELFF. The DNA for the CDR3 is TGTGCCAGTGGTTGGACAGGGGGTCGGCCCGGGGAGCTGTTTTTT.

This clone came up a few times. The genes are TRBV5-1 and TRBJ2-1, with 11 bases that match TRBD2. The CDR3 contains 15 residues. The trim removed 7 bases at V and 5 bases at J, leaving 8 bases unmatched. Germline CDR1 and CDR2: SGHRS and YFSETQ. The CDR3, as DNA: TGCGCCAGCCGTAGGACTAGCGGGCAACACAATGAGCAGTTCTTC. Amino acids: CASRRTSGQHNEQFF. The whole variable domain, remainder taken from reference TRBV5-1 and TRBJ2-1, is KAGVTQTPRYLIKTRGQQVTLSCSPISGHRSVSWYQQTPGQGLQFLFEYFSETQRNKGNFPGRFSGRQFSNSRSEMNVSTLELGDSALYLCASRRTSGQHNEQFFGPGTRLTVL.

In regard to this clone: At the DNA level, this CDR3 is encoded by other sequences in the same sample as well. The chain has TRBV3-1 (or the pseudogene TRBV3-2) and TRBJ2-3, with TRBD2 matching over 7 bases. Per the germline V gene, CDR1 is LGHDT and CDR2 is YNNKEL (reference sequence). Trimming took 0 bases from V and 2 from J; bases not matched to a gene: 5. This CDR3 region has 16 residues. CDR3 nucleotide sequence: TGTGCCAGCAGCCAAGATGTAGCGGGCAACACAGATACGCAGTATTTT. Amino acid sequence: CASSQDVAGNTDTQYF.

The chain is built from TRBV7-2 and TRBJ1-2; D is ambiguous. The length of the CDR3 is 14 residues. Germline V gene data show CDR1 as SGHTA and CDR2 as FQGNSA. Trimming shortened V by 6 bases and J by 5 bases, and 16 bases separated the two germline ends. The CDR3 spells CASRQPLPPYGYTF. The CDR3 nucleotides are TGTGCCAGCAGGCAACCTCTCCCCCCTTATGGCTACACCTTC. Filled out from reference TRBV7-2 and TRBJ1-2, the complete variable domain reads GAGVSQSPSNKVTEKGKDVELRCDPISGHTALYWYRQSLGQGLEFLIYFQGNSAPDKSGLPSDRFSAERTGGSVSTLTIQRTQQEDSAVYLCASRQPLPPYGYTFGSGTRLTVV.

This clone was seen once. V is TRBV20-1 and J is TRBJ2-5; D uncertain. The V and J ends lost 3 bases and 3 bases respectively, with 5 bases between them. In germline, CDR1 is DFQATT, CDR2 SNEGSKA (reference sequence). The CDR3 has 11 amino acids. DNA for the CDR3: TGCAGTGCTAGCGCGGAAGAGACCCAGTACTTC. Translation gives CSASAEETQYF.

This chain's CDR3 is CASSETGGNNEKLFF. The CDR3 nucleotides are TGTGCCAGCAGTGAAACAGGGGGAAATAATGAAAAACTGTTTTTT. The rearrangement joins TRBV6-1 to TRBJ1-4; 8 bases fit TRBD1. V gave up 2 bases and J gave up 4 bases; unmatched junction bases: 3. CDR1 and CDR2 from the germline V gene are MNHNS and SASEGT. The CDR3 loop spans 15 amino acids.

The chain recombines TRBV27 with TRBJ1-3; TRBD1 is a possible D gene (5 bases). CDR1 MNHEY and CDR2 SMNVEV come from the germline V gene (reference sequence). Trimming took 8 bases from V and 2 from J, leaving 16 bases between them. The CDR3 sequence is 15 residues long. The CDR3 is CASRLSGGTGNTIYF. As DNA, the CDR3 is TGTGCCAGCCGCCTCTCTGGGGGGACTGGAAACACCATATATTTT.

CDR3 protein: CASKGGQGPNTEAFF. CDR3 DNA: TGCGCCAGCAAGGGAGGACAGGGACCGAACACTGAAGCTTTCTTT. The V gene is TRBV5-1, the J gene TRBJ1-1, with TRBD1 identical over 8 bases. The CDR3 is 15 residues long. Germline assignment: CDR1 SGHRS and CDR2 YFSETQ. J gave up 1 base and V 6 bases, and 8 bases lay outside the gene matches. Combining the CDR3 with reference TRBV5-1 and TRBJ1-1 gives the whole variable domain KAGVTQTPRYLIKTRGQQVTLSCSPISGHRSVSWYQQTPGQGLQFLFEYFSETQRNKGNFPGRFSGRQFSNSRSEMNVSTLELGDSALYLCASKGGQGPNTEAFFGQGTRLTVV.